This entry lists 2 T cell receptor beta chains sequenced from one sample in a study of T cell responses to AZD1222 COVID-19 vaccine. Data came from immunoSEQ multiplex PCR; TCRdb stores just in-frame clones and leaves some out. The sample lists 90,000 to 150,000 clones; less than 90% were seen once. The sample in question was peripheral blood, obtained on day 0 of AZD1222 vaccination. All receptors come from an adult in good health.

This rearrangement joins TRBV7-9 to TRBJ1-3; TRBD1 matches 7 bases. Per germline, CDR1 SEHNR and CDR2 FQNEAQ (reference sequence). The CDR3 sequence is 16 residues long. V gave up 2 bases and J gave up 0 bases; unmatched junction bases: 4. The CDR3 here is CASSLSAGGSGNTIYF. DNA for the CDR3: TGTGCCAGCAGCTTATCGGCAGGGGGCTCTGGAAACACCATATATTTT.

The chain couples TRBV6-6 to TRBJ2-7; tentative D call: TRBD2 (6 bases). The germline V and J ends were trimmed by 6 bases and 5 bases, with 23 bases remaining between them. Germline CDR1 is MNHNY and CDR2 is SVGAGI (reference sequence). The CDR3 is made up of 16 amino acids. CDR3 nucleotides: TGTGCCAGCAGCCGCGGTGGGGGGAGAGGGAACCACGAGCAGTACTTC. Translation: CASSRGGGRGNHEQYF.